Sequencing of this TCR beta chain was carried out in a study of cytomegalovirus exposure and HLA in healthy donors. With respect to this clone: Its antigen is undetermined.

PCR involved 60 Vbeta and 13 Jbeta primers. Method: immunoSEQ multiplex PCR; TCRdb's copy keeps in-frame clones and lacks some. The sample has some 220,000 clones; approximately 78% are singletons. General observations from the study: In a later analysis, CMV-associated beta chains were mostly HLA-associated, it appeared. Later work showed greater clonal expansion in HLA-associated TCR beta chains than in equally common others. TCR beta V- and J-gene trimming, according to a later analysis, was linked to a missense DCLRE1C variant. Of the V segments, some could not be distinguished, including TRBV6-2 and TRBV6-3, and were excluded.

Trimming stripped 3 bases from V and 2 bases from J, with 15 bases between. CDR1 and CDR2 from the germline V gene are SGDLS and YYNGEE. CDR3 length: 15 amino acids. What was sequenced was PBMCs. The chain uses TRBV9 and TRBJ2-7; D is possibly TRBD2 (6 bases). This TCR derives from a boy aged 5-17 years in good health and CMV-seronegative. The DNA of the CDR3 is TGTGCCAGCAGCGCGACCCTTGGGACTGCCTACGAGCAGTACTTC. Translation: CASSATLGTAYEQYF.